Each of the 24 T cell receptor beta chains below was sequenced from the same sample in a study of cytomegalovirus exposure and HLA in healthy donors. With 60 Vbeta and 13 Jbeta primers, the PCR was carried out. Profiling relied on immunoSEQ multiplex PCR, and the TCRdb table lists in-frame clones only, not all of them. The sample contains 150,000 to 200,000 clones, 81% of which appear only once. Sequencing used PBMCs. These receptors were obtained from a man younger than 30 in good health and CMV-seronegative.

Worth noting for this clone: One junction end does not reproduce the germline sequence, and a read error may be involved. This chain connects TRBV6-1 to TRBJ2-7; D ambiguous. Germline V gene data show CDR1 as MNHNS and CDR2 as SASEGT. There are 14 residues in the CDR3. In DNA form, the CDR3 reads TGTGCCAGCAGGGAAGCCACAACGCCCTACGAGCAGTACTTC. Amino acid sequence: CASREATTPYEQYF.

The gene calls are TRBV7-8 and TRBJ1-2; 8 bases line up with TRBD1. The CDR3 length is 14 residues. Germline CDR1 and CDR2: SGHVS and FQNEAQ. The junction had 9 bases not matched to a gene; V was cut back by 5 bases and J by 7 bases. The CDR3 here is CASSPGQGGSGYTF. For the CDR3, the DNA is TGTGCCAGCAGCCCAGGACAGGGAGGGAGTGGCTACACCTTC.

V gene TRBV5-1 combines with J gene TRBJ2-5; weak D call: TRBD1 (6 bases). The last part of the DNA fits TRBJ2-7 better; the J call may be wrong. This CDR3 is 15 amino acids long. Per germline, CDR1 SGHRS and CDR2 YFSETQ. The CDR3 region is CASSPDPDRSYEQYF. DNA for the CDR3: TGCGCCAGCAGCCCCGACCCGGACAGATCCTACGAGCAGTACTTC.

V and J are TRBV4-1 and TRBJ2-7, with TRBD1 matching over 8 bases. This CDR3 region has 14 residues. The V segment lost 4 bases and the J segment 4 bases; nucleotides outside the gene matches: 6. Germline CDR1 reads MGHRA; CDR2 reads YSYEKL. CDR3 in amino acids: CASSRRTGMYEQYF. DNA of the CDR3: TGCGCCAGCAGCCGACGGACAGGGATGTACGAGCAGTACTTC.

V and J are TRBV14 and TRBJ2-7; 10 bases align to TRBD2. J was trimmed by 3 bases and V by 1 base; bases with no gene match: 3. The CDR3 length is 15 residues. Looked up from germline, CDR1 is SGHDN and CDR2 is FVKESK. CDR3 coding DNA: TGTGCCAGCAGCCAAGTCCCTAGCGGGAGCTACGAGCAGTACTTC. Protein sequence: CASSQVPSGSYEQYF.

V is TRBV7-6 and J is TRBJ1-2; D might be TRBD1 (6 bases). This CDR3 is built from 13 residues. V was shortened by 5 bases and J by 14 bases, with 21 bases between the two germline ends. Germline V gene lookup returns CDR1 SGHVS and CDR2 FNYEAQ. The CDR3 nucleotides read TGTGCCAGCAGCCCTGGGACAATTGGGATCGGGACCTTC. It yields the protein CASSPGTIGIGTF. Full variable domain (missing parts from reference TRBV7-6 and TRBJ1-2): GAGVSQSPRYKVTKRGQDVALRCDPISGHVSLYWYRQALGQGPEFLTYFNYEAQQDKSGLPNDRFSAERPEGSISTLTIQRTEQRDSAMYRCASSPGTIGIGTFGSGTRLTVV.

The V call is TRBV27, the J call TRBJ2-1, with 9 bases lining up with TRBD2. The CDR3 is made up of 16 amino acids. Trimming cost V 1 base and J 4 bases; bases outside gene matches: 5. Germline assignment: CDR1 MNHEY and CDR2 SMNVEV (reference sequence). CDR3 amino acids: CASSLYVAGGYNEQFF. The CDR3 coding sequence is TGTGCCAGCAGTTTATATGTGGCGGGAGGGTACAATGAGCAGTTCTTC.

This clone appeared a single time. CDR3 bases: TGCAGCGTTGAAGATCGGGTGGGGGACAGGCCCCACAATGAGCAGTTCTTC. Encoded protein: CSVEDRVGDRPHNEQFF. The chain joins TRBV29-1 to TRBJ2-1, with 8 bases aligning to TRBD1. CDR3 length equals 17 residues. Trimming at V came to 0 bases and at J to 5 bases, leaving 12 bases not matched to a gene. Per the germline V gene, CDR1 is SQVTM and CDR2 is ANQGSEA.

The chain uses TRBV9 and TRBJ1-1; 8 bases are a match to TRBD1. Germline V gives CDR1 SGDLS, CDR2 YYNGEE. The CDR3 is 14 amino acids. V lost 4 bases and J lost 0; bases outside the gene matches: 2. Here the CDR3 DNA reads TGTGCCAGCAGCTTGGACAGGGTGAACACTGAAGCTTTCTTT. Protein sequence: CASSLDRVNTEAFF.

This rearrangement joins TRBV7-6 to TRBJ1-3; no clear D gene. V lost 5 bases and J 0 bases, leaving 17 bases between the germline ends. Germline V CDR1 and CDR2: SGHVS, FNYEAQ. This CDR3 contains 17 residues. The CDR3 bases are TGTGCCAGCAGCCCGCAGCCCTACTCGGGCTCTGGAAACACCATATATTTT. Protein: CASSPQPYSGSGNTIYF. Complete variable domain (other parts from reference TRBV7-6 and TRBJ1-3): GAGVSQSPRYKVTKRGQDVALRCDPISGHVSLYWYRQALGQGPEFLTYFNYEAQQDKSGLPNDRFSAERPEGSISTLTIQRTEQRDSAMYRCASSPQPYSGSGNTIYFGEGSWLTVV.

V gene TRBV15 combines with J gene TRBJ2-7; D might be TRBD2 (6 bases). CDR1 is LNHNV and CDR2 is YYDKDF in the germline V gene (reference sequence). The CDR3 has 16 amino acids. Trimming left V 0 bases short and J 4 bases short, with 16 bases between. The CDR3, as DNA: TGTGCCACCAGCAGAGATCGCCTAGCGAATCGATACGAGCAGTACTTC. Amino acids: CATSRDRLANRYEQYF.

The chain links TRBV27 to TRBJ2-7, with 9 positions matching TRBD1. The CDR3 totals 14 residues. CDR1 is MNHEY, CDR2 SMNVEV, per germline (reference sequence). J lost 4 bases, V lost 6 bases, and 7 bases had no gene match. The CDR3 is CASRKRDREYEQYF. In DNA form, the CDR3 reads TGTGCCAGCAGGAAAAGGGACAGGGAGTACGAGCAGTACTTC.

The chain couples TRBV5-1 to TRBJ2-5; possibly TRBD1 for D (6 bases). Germline assignment: CDR1 SGHRS and CDR2 YFSETQ. V dropped 4 bases and J dropped 2 bases, with 12 bases sitting between them. CDR3 length: 14 residues. This chain's CDR3 is CASSEQGLQETQYF. Written as DNA, the CDR3 is TGCGCCAGCAGCGAACAGGGCCTACAAGAGACCCAGTACTTC.

A few counts support this clone. The chain uses TRBV9 and TRBJ1-1, with 8 bases identical to TRBD1. With 2 bases clipped from V and 3 bases from J, the junction kept 15 bases outside the gene matches. Germline values: CDR1 SGDLS, CDR2 YYNGEE. The CDR3 loop spans 18 amino acids. CDR3 amino acids: CASSVTSGQGMSDTEAFF. The CDR3 nucleotides read TGTGCCAGCAGCGTCACCTCCGGACAGGGCATGTCGGACACTGAAGCTTTCTTT.

The chain uses TRBV28 and TRBJ2-3, with 12 bases identical to TRBD2. CDR1 is MDHEN, CDR2 SYDVKM, per germline. This CDR3 contains 18 residues. The trim removed 4 bases at V and 1 base at J, leaving 9 bases unmatched. CDR3 bases: TGTGCCAGCAGTTCTCTATGGGCTAGCGGGAGGGGCACAGATACGCAGTATTTT. It codes for CASSSLWASGRGTDTQYF.

This clone has just a few counts. The chain joins TRBV4-3 to TRBJ2-4; 9 bases line up with TRBD1. With 3 bases clipped from V and 2 bases from J, the junction kept 11 bases outside the gene matches. Looked up from germline, CDR1 is LGHNA and CDR2 is YSLEER. This CDR3 has 18 amino acids. The CDR3 loop reads CASSQGPPGQGTKNIQYF. CDR3 DNA: TGCGCCAGCAGCCAGGGCCCTCCGGGACAGGGTACCAAAAACATTCAGTACTTC.

This chain connects TRBV5-6 to TRBJ2-5, with 9 bases lining up with TRBD1. Germline lookup yields CDR1 SGHDT and CDR2 YYEEEE. The CDR3 spans 17 residues. J lost 0 bases, V lost 4 bases, and 10 bases had no gene match. The chain's CDR3 is CASSLDRGASYQETQYF. The CDR3 bases are TGTGCCAGCAGCCTGGACAGGGGCGCATCGTACCAAGAGACCCAGTACTTC.

With respect to this clone: A junction boundary mismatches the germline segment, possibly from a read error. Other DNA sequences in this sample translate to the same CDR3. This rearrangement joins TRBV6-6 to TRBJ1-5, with 8 bases matching TRBD1. This CDR3 region has 14 residues. Germline CDR1 MNHNY, CDR2 SVGAGI (reference sequence). The CDR3 DNA sequence: TGTGCCAGCCGCGATACAGGGGGAAACGAGCCCCAACATTTT. This codes for CASRDTGGNEPQHF.

Notes on this clone: The sample has other DNA sequences that encode this CDR3 too. The rearrangement links TRBV11-2 to TRBJ1-5, with a possible D match to TRBD1 (5 bases). V lost 1 base to trimming and J lost 6 bases, with 7 bases between them. The CDR3 extends over 13 amino acids. In germline, CDR1 is SGHAT, CDR2 FQNNGV. For the CDR3, the DNA is TGTGCCAGCAGCTTAGCAGGGTCTCAGCCCCAGCATTTT. Protein sequence: CASSLAGSQPQHF.

The count of this clone is one. Since the CDR3 does not end with the conserved phenylalanine or tryptophan, this likely comes from a read error. The chain joins TRBV7-6 to TRBJ1-2, with TRBD1 matching 7 bases. The CDR3 length is 12 residues. Per the germline V gene, CDR1 is SGHVS and CDR2 is FNYEAQ. Trimming cost V 5 bases and J 8 bases; bases outside gene matches: 5. The CDR3: CASSQQGSGYTS. The CDR3, as DNA: TGTGCCAGCAGCCAACAGGGGAGCGGCTACACCTCC.

V is TRBV4-2 and J is TRBJ2-3; D uncertain. Germline CDR1 and CDR2: LGHNA and YNFKEQ. This CDR3 region has 17 residues. The germline V and J ends were trimmed by 0 bases and 2 bases, with 15 bases remaining between them. The CDR3 DNA is TGTGCCAGCAGCCAAGAGGTGAGACGAGCGTACACAGATACGCAGTATTTT. Residues: CASSQEVRRAYTDTQYF.

This chain connects TRBV27 to TRBJ1-5; D ambiguous. In germline, CDR1 is MNHEY, CDR2 SMNVEV (reference sequence). The CDR3 is 15 amino acids. Between the trimmed V and J ends, which lost 4 bases and 1 base, there was a span of 11 bases. DNA for the CDR3: TGTGCCAGCAGTTCTTACCTTCGGAGCAATCAGCCCCAGCATTTT. This codes for CASSSYLRSNQPQHF.

The chain carries TRBV9 and TRBJ2-5; TRBD2 might be the D (5 bases). This CDR3 is 15 amino acids long. CDR1 and CDR2 from the germline V gene are SGDLS and YYNGEE. V was pared by 3 bases and J by 4 bases, with 16 bases between. The CDR3 reads CASSGLLEGLETQYF. DNA of the CDR3: TGTGCCAGCAGCGGACTATTAGAAGGTTTAGAGACCCAGTACTTC. Looking up the rest from reference TRBV9 and TRBJ2-5 gives the full variable domain: DSGVTQTPKHLITATGQRVTLRCSPRSGDLSVYWYQQSLDQGLQFLIQYYNGEERAKGNILERFSAQQFPDLHSELNLSSLELGDSALYFCASSGLLEGLETQYFGPGTRLLVL.

This clone was seen a handful of times. The genes are TRBV10-3 and TRBJ2-2; TRBD2 agrees at 7 bases. This CDR3 spans 14 amino acids. CDR1 and CDR2 from the germline V gene are ENHRY and SYGVKD. The V gene end was trimmed by 11 bases and the J gene end by 4 bases; junction bases not matched to a gene: 10. The CDR3 loop is CAVGRAPSTGELFF. In DNA, the CDR3 is TGTGCCGTGGGGAGGGCCCCGAGCACCGGGGAGCTGTTTTTT.